These T cell receptor beta chains were read from a single sample in a study of T cell responses to AZD1222 COVID-19 vaccine. Profiled with immunoSEQ multiplex PCR; TCRdb holds only in-frame clones, not every one. The sample has 95,000 to 150,000 clones, around nine tenths seen once; the top ten hold approximately 1.5%. Source: peripheral blood, taken on day 0 of AZD1222 vaccination. These TCRs come from an adult in good health. The CDR3 runs from the conserved cysteine through the conserved F or W. Fields, in order: J gene, clone size, V gene, D gene, CDR3 protein, CDR3 DNA. A D gene is named only where the DNA matches it firmly. Clone size appears in some rows only: once, few, many, or a class for an expanded clone.

TRBJ2-1 | . | TRBV19 | TRBD2 | CASSIAGDNEQFF | TGTGCCAGTAGCATAGCGGGGGACAATGAGCAGTTCTTC
TRBJ2-1 | . | TRBV7-9 | . | CASSLVGRLQFF | TGTGCCAGCAGCTTAGTGGGAAGGTTGCAGTTCTTC
TRBJ2-5 | once | TRBV3-1/TRBV3-2 | . | CASSQGLASQETQYF | TGTGCCAGCAGCCAAGGTCTAGCGAGCCAAGAGACCCAGTACTTC
TRBJ2-5 | . | TRBV11-2 | . | CASSPGQGGQETQYF | TGTGCCAGCAGCCCCGGTCAGGGCGGACAAGAGACCCAGTACTTC
TRBJ2-7 | . | TRBV6-5 | . | CASSLGQRVSYEQYF | TGTGCCAGCAGTTTGGGGCAAAGGGTATCCTACGAGCAGTACTTC
TRBJ1-2 | . | TRBV5-4 | . | CASSLSPGNGYTF | TGTGCCAGCAGCTTGAGCCCAGGGAATGGCTACACCTTC
TRBJ1-6 | few | TRBV27 | . | CASSFPGDNSPLHF | TGTGCCAGCAGTTTCCCAGGGGATAATTCACCCCTCCACTTT
TRBJ1-2 | once | TRBV7-9 | TRBD1 | CASVKQGFPYGYTF | TGTGCCAGCGTCAAACAGGGGTTCCCCTATGGCTACACCTTC
TRBJ2-2 | . | TRBV7-9 | TRBD2 | CASSLKEGGLPGELFF | TGTGCCAGCAGCTTAAAGGAGGGAGGGCTCCCCGGGGAGCTGTTTTTT
TRBJ1-1 | . | TRBV19 | TRBD1 | CASSIPHRGMTEAFF | TGTGCCAGTAGTATACCCCACAGGGGGATGACTGAAGCTTTCTTT
TRBJ2-3 | . | TRBV7-2 | . | CASSLVASTDTQYF | TGTGCCAGCAGCTTAGTGGCCAGCACAGATACGCAGTATTTT